Listed here are 3 T cell receptor beta chains from one sample, sequenced in a study of cytomegalovirus exposure and HLA in healthy donors. 13 Jbeta primers and 60 Vbeta primers were used for the PCR. Produced via immunoSEQ multiplex PCR; TCRdb's table is partial and in-frame only. The sample lists around 100,000 clones, over 65% occurring once. Sequenced input: PBMCs. All receptors derive from a man in his forties or fifties in good health and CMV-seronegative.

This clone is a singleton in its sample. The chain combines TRBV27 with TRBJ1-5, with 8 bases matching TRBD1. The V and J ends lost 5 bases and 2 bases, in that order; junction bases with no gene match: 8. Germline-derived CDR1 and CDR2 are MNHEY and SMNVEV (reference sequence). This CDR3 region has 16 residues. The CDR3 nucleotides are TGTGCCAGCAGTCCTTCAGGGGGCGAAGGCAATCAGCCCCAGCATTTT. It is translated as CASSPSGGEGNQPQHF.

The rearrangement uses TRBV5-1 and TRBJ2-5; 13 bases map to TRBD2. Germline trimming cut 0 bases from V and 10 bases from J; bases unmatched to any gene: 6. The CDR3 has 15 residues. Germline CDR1 and CDR2: SGHRS and YFSETQ. The CDR3 DNA is TGCGCCAGCAGCTTGGGACTAGCGGGGGGAGAGGTCCAGTACTTC. This encodes CASSLGLAGGEVQYF. Looking up the rest from reference TRBV5-1 and TRBJ2-5 gives the full variable domain: KAGVTQTPRYLIKTRGQQVTLSCSPISGHRSVSWYQQTPGQGLQFLFEYFSETQRNKGNFPGRFSGRQFSNSRSEMNVSTLELGDSALYLCASSLGLAGGEVQYFGPGTRLLVL.

V and J are TRBV7-9 and TRBJ2-1; TRBD2 matches at 9 bases. J was trimmed by 4 bases and V by 0 bases; bases with no gene match: 7. CDR1 and CDR2 (germline): SEHNR, FQNEAQ (reference sequence). The CDR3 has 17 residues. The CDR3 spells CASSLADAGGPYNEQFF. DNA for the CDR3: TGTGCCAGCAGCTTAGCGGACGCGGGGGGGCCGTACAATGAGCAGTTCTTC. Full variable domain (remainder filled in from reference TRBV7-9 and TRBJ2-1): DTGVSQNPRHKITKRGQNVTFRCDPISEHNRLYWYRQTLGQGPEFLTYFQNEAQLEKSRLLSDRFSAERPKGSFSTLEIQRTEQGDSAMYLCASSLADAGGPYNEQFFGPGTRLTVL.